This TCR beta chain was documented in a study of cytomegalovirus exposure and HLA in healthy donors. Study results and caveats: Later genetic work tied a missense DCLRE1C variant to beta-chain V and J trimming. Some V segments (TRBV6-2 and TRBV6-3 among them) were excluded as indistinguishable. When presence/absence was analysed, sequencing depth was taken to be roughly uniform across donors. Earlier findings revealed that most TCR beta V segments proved productive either about 87% or about 30% of the time.

Amplification used 60 Vbeta primers and 13 Jbeta primers. Generated by immunoSEQ multiplex PCR, the TCRdb table keeps only in-frame clones and is missing some. Altogether about 180,000 clones are present, under 85% being singletons, with the ten largest covering about 2.7%. To note about this clone: The antigen is undetermined.

The CDR3 extends over 16 amino acids. Germline V CDR1 and CDR2: SGHAT, FQDESV (reference sequence). J lost 5 bases, V lost 5 bases, and 12 bases had no gene match. The V and J genes are TRBV11-1 and TRBJ2-7; 10 positions agree with TRBD1. The origin of this receptor is a male donor in good health and CMV-seronegative. The sequenced sample was PBMCs. The CDR3 sequence: CASSPPPGQGINEQYF. CDR3 bases: TGTGCCAGCAGCCCACCCCCGGGACAGGGGATCAACGAGCAGTACTTC.